This TCR beta chain is drawn from a study of cytomegalovirus exposure and HLA in healthy donors. Study-wide results and caveats: In vitro data verified three CMV-associated chains as specific for CMV antigens. The study flagged some 170 TCR beta chains as cytomegalovirus-associated. Both high specificity and high sensitivity reportedly marked the classifier's diagnosis of cytomegalovirus status.

Here immunoSEQ multiplex PCR was the method, and the copy in TCRdb shows in-frame clones only, minus some. This table has about 360,000 clones, about nine tenths appearing once. On this clone itself: Antigen: not known.

The donors belonged to the roughly 110-subject validation cohort, separate from the approximately 700-subject first cohort. CDR3 length: 14 amino acids. This rearrangement joins TRBV1 to TRBJ1-5; the D call TRBD1 from the table was never checked on the DNA. TRBV1 is flagged as a pseudogene. The receptor comes from a woman between 18 and 29 years old in good health and CMV-seronegative. Specimen: PBMCs. In DNA form, the CDR3 reads TGCACCAGCAGCCACCTAAATTCAGGCTGGCCCCAGCATTTT. It specifies CTSSHLNSGWPQHF.